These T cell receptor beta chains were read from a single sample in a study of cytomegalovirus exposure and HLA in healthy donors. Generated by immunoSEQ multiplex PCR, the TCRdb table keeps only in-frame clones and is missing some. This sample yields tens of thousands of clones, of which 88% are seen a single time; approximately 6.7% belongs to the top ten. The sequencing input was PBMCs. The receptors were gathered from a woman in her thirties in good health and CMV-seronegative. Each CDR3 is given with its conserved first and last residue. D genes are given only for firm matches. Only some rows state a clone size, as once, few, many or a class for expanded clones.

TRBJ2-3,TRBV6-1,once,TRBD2,CASSELAGVVSTDTQYF,TGTGCCAGCAGTGAACTAGCGGGAGTGGTTTCGACAGATACGCAGTATTTT
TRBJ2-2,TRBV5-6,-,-,CASSPPSAGELFF,TGTGCCAGCAGCCCCCCCAGCGCCGGGGAGCTGTTTTTT
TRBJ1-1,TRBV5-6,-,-,CASSEQNTEAFF,TGTGCCAGCAGCGAGCAGAACACTGAAGCTTTCTTT
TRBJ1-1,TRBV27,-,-,CASVGRLNTEAFF,TGTGCCAGCGTGGGCAGGCTGAACACTGAAGCTTTCTTT
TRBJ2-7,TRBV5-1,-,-,CASSLDAGAYEQYF,TGCGCCAGCAGCTTGGACGCAGGGGCCTACGAGCAGTACTTC
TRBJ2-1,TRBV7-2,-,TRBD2,CASSLGLALNEQFF,TGTGCCAGCAGCCTAGGACTAGCGTTGAATGAGCAGTTCTTC
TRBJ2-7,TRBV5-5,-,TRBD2,CASSLDQGLAVYEQYF,TGTGCCAGCAGCTTGGATCAGGGACTAGCGGTCTACGAGCAGTACTTC
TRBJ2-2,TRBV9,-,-,CASSVSGDTGELFF,TGTGCCAGCAGCGTATCCGGGGACACCGGGGAGCTGTTTTTT
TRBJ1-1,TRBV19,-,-,CASSMRGMNTEAFF,TGTGCCAGTAGTATGCGAGGGATGAACACTGAAGCTTTCTTT
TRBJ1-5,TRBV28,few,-,CASSLQGFNQPQHF,TGTGCCAGCAGTTTACAGGGGTTCAATCAGCCCCAGCATTTT
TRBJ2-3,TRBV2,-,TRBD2,CASSEVGSGATDTQYF,TGTGCCAGCAGTGAAGTAGGTAGCGGGGCCACAGATACGCAGTATTTT
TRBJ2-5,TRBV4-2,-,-,CASSQAQAAWGRETQYF,TGTGCCAGCAGCCAAGCCCAGGCCGCTTGGGGCAGAGAGACCCAGTACTTC
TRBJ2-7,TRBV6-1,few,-,CASTLDTPPYEQYF,TGTGCCAGCACCTTGGACACACCCCCCTACGAGCAGTACTTC
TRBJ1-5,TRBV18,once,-,CASSPLPPGDSNQPQHF,TGTGCCAGCTCACCCCTTCCCCCGGGGGATAGCAATCAGCCCCAGCATTTT
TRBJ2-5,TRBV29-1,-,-,CSVAQETQYF,TGCAGCGTTGCTCAAGAGACCCAGTACTTC
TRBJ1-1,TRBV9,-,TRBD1,CASSRTGGTEAFF,TGTGCCAGCAGCAGGACAGGGGGAACTGAAGCTTTCTTT
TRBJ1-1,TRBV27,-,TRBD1,CASSFTRTGGNTEAFF,TGTGCCAGCAGTTTCACACGGACAGGGGGGAACACTGAAGCTTTCTTT
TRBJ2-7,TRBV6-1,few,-,CASRLDAGYSYEQYF,TGTGCCAGCAGGCTGGACGCAGGGTATTCCTACGAGCAGTACTTC
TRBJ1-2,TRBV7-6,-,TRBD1,CASSPVRRGHRLEYGYTF,TGTGCCAGCAGCCCAGTAAGGAGGGGGCATCGTTTGGAGTATGGCTACACCTTC
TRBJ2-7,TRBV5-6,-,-,CASSLGNSYEQYF,TGTGCCAGCAGTTTGGGTAACTCCTACGAGCAGTACTTC
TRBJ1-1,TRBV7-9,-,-,CASSLGATGFTEAFF,TGTGCCAGCAGCTTAGGGGCTACAGGATTCACTGAAGCTTTCTTT
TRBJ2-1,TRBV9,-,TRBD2,CASSPGTSGRFSYNEQFF,TGTGCCAGCAGCCCTGGGACTAGCGGGAGGTTCTCCTACAATGAGCAGTTCTTC
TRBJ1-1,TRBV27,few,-,CASSVEVGTEAFF,TGTGCCAGCAGCGTGGAGGTTGGCACTGAAGCTTTCTTT
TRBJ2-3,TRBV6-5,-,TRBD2,CASGWTSGTDTQYF,TGTGCCAGCGGATGGACTAGCGGCACAGATACGCAGTATTTT
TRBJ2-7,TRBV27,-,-,CATPQGTARLRQYF,TGTGCCACCCCACAGGGAACGGCCCGTTTAAGGCAGTACTTC
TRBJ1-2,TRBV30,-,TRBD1,CAWGGRQGIYGYTF,TGTGCCTGGGGGGGAAGACAGGGGATCTATGGCTACACCTTC
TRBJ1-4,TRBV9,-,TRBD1,CASSPRQGAEKLFF,TGTGCCAGCAGCCCCCGACAGGGCGCTGAAAAACTGTTTTTT
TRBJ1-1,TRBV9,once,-,CASSVGATEAFF,TGTGCCAGCAGCGTAGGGGCGACTGAAGCTTTCTTT
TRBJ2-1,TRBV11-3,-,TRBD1,CASSFRPGQGFEQFF,TGTGCCAGCAGCTTTCGGCCGGGACAGGGGTTCGAGCAGTTCTTC
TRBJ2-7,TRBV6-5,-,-,CASSPEGEYEQYF,TGTGCCAGCAGCCCTGAGGGGGAGTACGAGCAGTACTTC
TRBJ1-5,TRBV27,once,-,CASSLSSGNQPQHF,TGTGCCAGCAGTTTATCATCCGGCAATCAGCCCCAGCATTTT
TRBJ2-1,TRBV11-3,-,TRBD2,CASSLGLRTSNEQFF,TGCGCCAGCAGCTTAGGACTAAGGACTAGCAATGAGCAGTTCTTC
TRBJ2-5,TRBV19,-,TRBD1,CASSLGQGYETQYF,TGTGCCAGTAGTCTCGGACAGGGTTACGAGACCCAGTACTTC
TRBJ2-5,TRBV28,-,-,CASSFTGQTGDLETQYF,TGTGCCAGCAGTTTTACTGGCCAGACAGGAGACCTGGAGACCCAGTACTTC
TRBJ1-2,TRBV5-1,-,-,CASSLVRAARYTF,TGCGCCAGCAGCTTGGTCCGAGCCGCTCGCTACACCTTC
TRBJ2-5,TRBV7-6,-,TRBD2,CASSLVVAGVGETQYF,TGTGCCAGCAGCTTAGTAGTAGCGGGAGTGGGGGAGACCCAGTACTTC
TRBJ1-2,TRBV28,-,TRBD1,CASSSDRGLSNYGYTF,TGTGCCAGCAGTTCCGACAGGGGGCTGTCAAACTATGGCTACACCTTC
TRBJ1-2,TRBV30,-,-,CARGGDYGYTF,TGTGCCAGAGGAGGGGACTATGGCTACACCTTC
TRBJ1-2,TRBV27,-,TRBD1,CASSPYSQGVNGYTF,TGTGCCAGCAGTCCCTACTCGCAGGGGGTTAATGGCTACACCTTC
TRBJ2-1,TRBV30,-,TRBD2,CAWRLANNEQFF,TGTGCCTGGAGACTAGCGAACAATGAGCAGTTCTTC
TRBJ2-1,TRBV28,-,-,CASTTGDLKNNEQFF,TGTGCCAGCACCACTGGGGACTTGAAAAACAATGAGCAGTTCTTC
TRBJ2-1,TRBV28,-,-,CASSPGGGGNNEQFF,TGTGCCAGCAGTCCGGGGGGAGGGGGTAACAATGAGCAGTTCTTC
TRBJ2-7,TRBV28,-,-,CASSLGGGTGSYEQYF,TGTGCCAGCAGTTTAGGGGGGGGGACAGGATCGTACGAGCAGTACTTC
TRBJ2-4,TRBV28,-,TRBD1,CASSPTGVGKNIQYF,TGTGCCAGCAGTCCTACAGGGGTTGGCAAAAACATTCAGTACTTC
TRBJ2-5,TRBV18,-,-,CASSLTTGYQETQYF,TGTGCCAGCTCACTGACTACAGGGTACCAAGAGACCCAGTACTTC
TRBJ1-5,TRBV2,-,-,CASSEGTGNQPQHF,TGTGCCAGCAGTGAAGGGACAGGCAATCAGCCCCAGCATTTT
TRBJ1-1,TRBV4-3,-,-,CASSQAGVTEAFF,TGCGCCAGCAGCCAAGCGGGAGTAACTGAAGCTTTCTTT
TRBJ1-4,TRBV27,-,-,CASSLLRNEKLFF,TGTGCCAGCAGTTTACTCCGGAATGAAAAACTGTTTTTT
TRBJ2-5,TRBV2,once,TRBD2,CASRAGLAGRQETQYF,TGTGCCAGCAGAGCTGGACTAGCGGGCCGCCAAGAGACCCAGTACTTC
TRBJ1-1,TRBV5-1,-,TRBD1,CASSVGDRANTEAFF,TGCGCCAGCAGCGTCGGGGACAGGGCGAACACTGAAGCTTTCTTT
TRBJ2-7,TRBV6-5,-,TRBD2,CASSAGGSVEQYF,TGTGCCAGCAGTGCGGGAGGGTCGGTCGAGCAGTACTTC
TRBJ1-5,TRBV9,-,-,CASSGAGNSNQPQHF,TGTGCCAGCAGCGGCGCCGGGAATAGCAATCAGCCCCAGCATTTT